A selection of T cell receptor beta chains follows, all from one sample in a study of blood T cell repertoires in COVID-19. Sequencing was performed with immunoSEQ multiplex PCR; in TCRdb, only in-frame clones are kept and a portion is missing. The table lists around 260,000 clones, 80% to 95% of them singletons. The sample consisted of PBMCs or T cells enriched from blood (not recorded which). The receptor source for this set is a woman in her 30s who had recovered from COVID-19. CDR3s include the opening cysteine and the closing phenylalanine or tryptophan.

length: 16
V: TRBV7-2
CDR3: CASSQGQGTYTDTQYF

length: 15
V: TRBV3-1/TRBV3-2
CDR3: CASSQVLGSYNEQFF

length: 14
V: TRBV10-1
CDR3: CASSVYTGGTEAFF

length: 15
V: TRBV15
CDR3: CATSRDITDYQPQHF

length: 20
V: TRBV10-3
CDR3: CAISNPLGQGRRNSNQPQHF

length: 14
V: TRBV6-5
CDR3: CASSYSVGHFEQFF

length: 12
V: TRBV28
CDR3: CASKTEFYEQYF

length: 13
V: TRBV7-2
CDR3: CASSSRRTEKAFF

length: 15
V: TRBV20-1
CDR3: CSASRMTSGRDEQFF

length: 19
V: TRBV19
CDR3: CASSLTSGRVGRAKNIQYF

length: 18
V: TRBV10-3
CDR3: CATGDRDRGIGKNQPQHF

length: 12
V: TRBV30
CDR3: CAWSWGPGELFF

length: 18
V: TRBV5-8
CDR3: CASSLRGRDSQIYNEQFF

length: 15
V: TRBV5-6
CDR3: CASSDGLADYLEQYF

length: 13
V: TRBV25-1
CDR3: CASSEFGLNEQFF

length: 14
V: TRBV27
CDR3: CASSLGPQGWGYTF

length: 12
V: TRBV28
CDR3: CASSPHLQPQHF

length: 14
V: TRBV20-1
CDR3: CSAGDNLSNQPQHF

length: 15
V: TRBV11-2
CDR3: CASSLGPAVNNEQFF

length: 14
V: TRBV9
CDR3: CASSTDRGPNIQYF

length: 17
V: TRBV27
CDR3: CASSSRTGGPSTDTQYF

length: 16
V: TRBV5-4
CDR3: CASSLAAGLANNEQFF

length: 14
V: TRBV6-2/TRBV6-3
CDR3: CASSYGGKNTEAFF

length: 20
V: TRBV13
CDR3: CASSFRRGLAGGRRGNEQFF

length: 15
V: TRBV2
CDR3: CASSEIQLSGNTIYF

length: 16
V: TRBV4-2
CDR3: CASSQGIAVDTDTQYF

length: 14
V: TRBV15
CDR3: CATSRDRAAAEQYF

length: 13
V: TRBV27
CDR3: CASSRSYNSPLHF

length: 16
V: TRBV28
CDR3: CASSPGTGLSQETQYF

length: 16
V: TRBV9
CDR3: CASSVNLAGGTGELFF

length: 14
V: TRBV28
CDR3: CASSPRDGGYEQYF

length: 19
V: TRBV28
CDR3: CASSLVGLAGTSSTDTQYF

length: 17
V: TRBV5-8
CDR3: CASSFEGQGAKYNIQYF

length: 16
V: TRBV28
CDR3: CASSPVGTGTTDTQYF

length: 16
V: TRBV7-2
CDR3: CASSLDIYATNYGYTF

length: 15
V: TRBV5-5
CDR3: CASSLVPGGLETQYF

length: 14
V: TRBV6-4
CDR3: CASSPGHLNTEAFF

length: 17
V: TRBV28
CDR3: CASSPLGLAGVYNEQFF

length: 15
V: TRBV11-3
CDR3: CASSLRGTFDQPQHF

length: 16
V: TRBV18
CDR3: CASSLGTSGGGYEQYF

length: 15
V: TRBV28
CDR3: CASSPRSFRTDTQYF

length: 16
V: TRBV5-4
CDR3: CASSSRQGKANYGYTF

length: 15
V: TRBV24-1
CDR3: CATSDTRGGWSEQFF

length: 14
V: TRBV28
CDR3: CASKQGAGANVLTF

length: 15
V: TRBV3-1/TRBV3-2
CDR3: CASSQAAGPGNEQFF

length: 13
V: TRBV29-1
CDR3: CSFDLTPGDTQYF

length: 14
V: TRBV2
CDR3: CASRGTSATDTQYF

length: 16
V: TRBV7-3
CDR3: CASSLTESSLRNTIYF

length: 17
V: TRBV7-2
CDR3: CASSSDVAGGRFDTQYF

length: 13
V: TRBV7-2
CDR3: CASSREAVLPQHF

length: 14
V: TRBV7-9
CDR3: CASTLDSDLYEQYF

length: 17
V: TRBV6-2/TRBV6-3
CDR3: CASSPIAGAISYNEQFF

length: 13
V: TRBV20-1
CDR3: CSASTSGGTEAFF

length: 15
V: TRBV7-9
CDR3: CASSLEPGTEYGYTF

length: 15
V: TRBV6-4
CDR3: CASSDDSSGANVLTF

length: 17
V: TRBV28
CDR3: CASSLFGLASGTDTQYF

length: 19
V: TRBV10-3
CDR3: CAISELGESGRSGANVLTF

length: 18
V: TRBV5-5
CDR3: CASSKEELTPRREETQYF

length: 14
V: TRBV19
CDR3: CASMGGQGTDTQYF

length: 15
V: TRBV3-1/TRBV3-2
CDR3: CASSPTRENGNTIYF